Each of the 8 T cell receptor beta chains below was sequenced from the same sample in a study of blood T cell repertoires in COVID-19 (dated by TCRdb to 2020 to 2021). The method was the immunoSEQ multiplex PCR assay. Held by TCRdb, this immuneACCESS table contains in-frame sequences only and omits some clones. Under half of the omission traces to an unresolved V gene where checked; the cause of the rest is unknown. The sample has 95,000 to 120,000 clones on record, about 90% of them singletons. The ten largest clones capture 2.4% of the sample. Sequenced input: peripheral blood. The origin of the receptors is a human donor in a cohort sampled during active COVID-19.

The DNA of the CDR3 is TGTGCCAGTAGTCTCAGACTAGCGGGTAACACCGGGGAGCTGTTTTTT. Translated, it gives CASSLRLAGNTGELFF. The rearrangement joins TRBV19 to TRBJ2-2; the match to TRBD2 covers 10 bases. V was pared by 5 bases and J by 2 bases, with 5 bases of the junction left unmatched. This CDR3 comprises 16 residues. Germline values: CDR1 LNHDA, CDR2 SQIVND (reference sequence).

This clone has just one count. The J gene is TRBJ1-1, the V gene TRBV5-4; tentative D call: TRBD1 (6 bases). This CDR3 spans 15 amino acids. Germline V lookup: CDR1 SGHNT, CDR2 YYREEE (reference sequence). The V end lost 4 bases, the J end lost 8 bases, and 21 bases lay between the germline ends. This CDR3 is CASSPGQTPFREAFF. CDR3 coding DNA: TGTGCCAGCAGCCCAGGACAGACACCTTTTCGCGAAGCTTTCTTT.

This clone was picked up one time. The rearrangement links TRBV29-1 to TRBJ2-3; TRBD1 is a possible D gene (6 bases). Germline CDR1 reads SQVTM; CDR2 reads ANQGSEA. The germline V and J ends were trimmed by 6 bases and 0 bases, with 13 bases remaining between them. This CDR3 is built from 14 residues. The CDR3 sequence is CSVRDTTSTDTQYF. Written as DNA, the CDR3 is TGCAGCGTCCGGGACACGACAAGCACAGATACGCAGTATTTT.

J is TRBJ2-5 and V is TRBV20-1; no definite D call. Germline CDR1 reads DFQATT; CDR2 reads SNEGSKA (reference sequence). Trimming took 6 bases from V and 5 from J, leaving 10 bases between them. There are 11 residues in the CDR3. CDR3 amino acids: CSANDGETQYF. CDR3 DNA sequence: TGCAGTGCCAACGACGGGGAGACCCAGTACTTC.

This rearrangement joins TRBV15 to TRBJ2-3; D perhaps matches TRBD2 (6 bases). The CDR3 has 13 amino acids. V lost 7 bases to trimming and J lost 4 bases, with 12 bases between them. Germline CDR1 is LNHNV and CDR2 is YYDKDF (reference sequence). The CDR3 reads CATTGGVSDTQYF. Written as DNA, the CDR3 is TGTGCCACCACGGGCGGGGTCTCAGATACGCAGTATTTT.

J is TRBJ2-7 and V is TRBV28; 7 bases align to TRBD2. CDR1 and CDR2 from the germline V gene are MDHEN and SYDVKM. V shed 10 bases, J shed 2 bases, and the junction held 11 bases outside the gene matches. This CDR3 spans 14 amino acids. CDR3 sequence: CATLRAGEPYEQYF. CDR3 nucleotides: TGTGCCACCCTTCGGGCGGGGGAGCCCTACGAGCAGTACTTC. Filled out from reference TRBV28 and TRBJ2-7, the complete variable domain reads DVKVTQSSRYLVKRTGEKVFLECVQDMDHENMFWYRQDPGLGLRLIYFSYDVKMKEKGDIPEGYSVSREKKERFSLILESASTNQTSMYLCATLRAGEPYEQYFGPGTRLTVT.

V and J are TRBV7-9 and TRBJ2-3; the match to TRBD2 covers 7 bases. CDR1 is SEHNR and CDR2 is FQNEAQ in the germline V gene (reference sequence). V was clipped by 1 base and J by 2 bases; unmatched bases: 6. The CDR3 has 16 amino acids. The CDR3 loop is CASSLGLAAPTDTQYF. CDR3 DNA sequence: TGTGCCAGCAGCTTAGGGCTAGCGGCTCCCACAGATACGCAGTATTTT. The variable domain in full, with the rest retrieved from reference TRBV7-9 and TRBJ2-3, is DTGVSQNPRHKITKRGQNVTFRCDPISEHNRLYWYRQTLGQGPEFLTYFQNEAQLEKSRLLSDRFSAERPKGSFSTLEIQRTEQGDSAMYLCASSLGLAAPTDTQYFGPGTRLTVL.

The CDR3: CASSPWGLAGEGTDTQYF. As DNA, the CDR3 is TGTGCCAGCAGCCCCTGGGGACTAGCGGGAGAGGGGACGGATACGCAGTATTTT. The chain links TRBV13 to TRBJ2-3, with 14 bases that match TRBD2. CDR1 and CDR2 (germline): PRHDT, FYEKMQ (reference sequence). J gave up 6 bases and V 5 bases, and 13 bases lay outside the gene matches. The CDR3 runs 18 residues.